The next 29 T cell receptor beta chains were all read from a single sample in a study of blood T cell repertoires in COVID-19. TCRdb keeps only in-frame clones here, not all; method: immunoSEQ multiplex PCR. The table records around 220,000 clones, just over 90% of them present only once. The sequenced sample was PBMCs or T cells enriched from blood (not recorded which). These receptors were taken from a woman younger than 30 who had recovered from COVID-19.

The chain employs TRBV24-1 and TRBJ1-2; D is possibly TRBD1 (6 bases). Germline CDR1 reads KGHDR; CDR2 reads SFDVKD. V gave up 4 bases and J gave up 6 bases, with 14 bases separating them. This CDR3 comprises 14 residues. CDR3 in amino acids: CATSETGKKDGYTF. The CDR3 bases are TGTGCCACCAGTGAAACAGGGAAAAAGGATGGCTACACCTTC.

The CDR3 nucleotides read TGTGCCAGCAGCTCCAGGACTAGCTCGGATGAGCAGTTCTTC. The encoded protein is CASSSRTSSDEQFF. The V gene is TRBV5-4, the J gene TRBJ2-1; 8 bases are a match to TRBD2. The CDR3 has 14 residues. Looked up from germline, CDR1 is SGHNT and CDR2 is YYREEE (reference sequence). V was clipped by 3 bases and J by 8 bases; unmatched bases: 7.

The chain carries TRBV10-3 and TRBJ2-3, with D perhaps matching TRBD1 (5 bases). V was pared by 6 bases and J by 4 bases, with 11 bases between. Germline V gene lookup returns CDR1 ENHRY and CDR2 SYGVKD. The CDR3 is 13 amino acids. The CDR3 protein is CAIRGVEADTQYF. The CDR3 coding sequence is TGTGCCATCAGAGGGGTGGAAGCAGATACGCAGTATTTT.

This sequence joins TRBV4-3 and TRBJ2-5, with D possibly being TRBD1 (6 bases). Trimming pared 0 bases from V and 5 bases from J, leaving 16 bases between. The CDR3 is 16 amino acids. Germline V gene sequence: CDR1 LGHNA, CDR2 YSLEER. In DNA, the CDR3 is TGCGCCAGCAGCCAAGAAGGCGCAGGCGGACAGGAGACCCAGTACTTC. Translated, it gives CASSQEGAGGQETQYF.

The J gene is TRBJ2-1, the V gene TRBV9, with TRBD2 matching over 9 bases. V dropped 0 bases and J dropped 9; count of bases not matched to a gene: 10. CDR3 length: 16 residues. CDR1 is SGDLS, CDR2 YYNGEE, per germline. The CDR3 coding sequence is TGTGCCAGCAGCGTAGCGGCGGGGGGGCTGACTGCTGAGCAGTTCTTC. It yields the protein CASSVAAGGLTAEQFF.

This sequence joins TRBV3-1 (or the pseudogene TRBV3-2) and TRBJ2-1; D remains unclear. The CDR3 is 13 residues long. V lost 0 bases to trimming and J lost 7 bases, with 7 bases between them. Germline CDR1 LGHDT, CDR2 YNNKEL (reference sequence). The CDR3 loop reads CASSQDRVNEQFF. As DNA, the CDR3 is TGTGCCAGCAGCCAAGATAGAGTAAATGAGCAGTTCTTC.

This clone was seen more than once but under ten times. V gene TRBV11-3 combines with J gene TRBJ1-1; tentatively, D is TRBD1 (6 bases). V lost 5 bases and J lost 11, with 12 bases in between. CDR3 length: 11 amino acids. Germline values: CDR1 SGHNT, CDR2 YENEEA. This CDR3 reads CASSTGWWAFF. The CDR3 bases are TGTGCCAGCAGCACAGGGTGGTGGGCTTTCTTT.

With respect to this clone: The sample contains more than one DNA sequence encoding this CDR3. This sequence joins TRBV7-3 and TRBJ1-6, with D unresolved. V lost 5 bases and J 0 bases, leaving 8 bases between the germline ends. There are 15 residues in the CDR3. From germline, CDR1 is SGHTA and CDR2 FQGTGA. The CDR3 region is CASSRDSSYNSPLHF. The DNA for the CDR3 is TGTGCCAGCAGCCGAGATAGCTCCTATAATTCACCCCTCCACTTT.

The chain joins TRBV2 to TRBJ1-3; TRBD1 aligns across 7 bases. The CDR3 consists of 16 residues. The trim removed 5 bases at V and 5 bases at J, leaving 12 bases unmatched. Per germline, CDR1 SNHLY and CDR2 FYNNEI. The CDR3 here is CASSKQGMRSRNTIYF. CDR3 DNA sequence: TGTGCCAGCAGTAAACAGGGGATGCGCTCAAGAAACACCATATATTTT.

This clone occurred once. CDR3 sequence (DNA): TGTGCCAGCAGTTCCCTAGAGGGAGGGAAGGCTGGCTACACCTTC. It specifies CASSSLEGGKAGYTF. The genes are TRBV27 and TRBJ1-2; unclear D gene. Trimming pared 4 bases from V and 7 bases from J, leaving 19 bases between. This CDR3 comprises 15 residues. CDR1 is MNHEY, CDR2 SMNVEV, per germline (reference sequence).

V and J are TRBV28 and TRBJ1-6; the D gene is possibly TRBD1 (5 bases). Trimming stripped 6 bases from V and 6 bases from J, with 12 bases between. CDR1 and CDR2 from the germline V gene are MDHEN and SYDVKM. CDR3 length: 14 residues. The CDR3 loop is CASRPGSVNSPLHF. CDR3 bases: TGTGCCAGCAGGCCAGGGTCGGTTAATTCACCCCTCCACTTT.

CDR3 region: CASSFGGARDEQYF. In DNA form, the CDR3 reads TGTGCCAGCAGCTTCGGGGGGGCGCGCGACGAGCAGTACTTC. The chain is built from TRBV5-4 and TRBJ2-7; 8 nucleotides match TRBD2. V lost 2 bases, J lost 5 bases, and 6 bases stayed unmatched. From germline, CDR1 is SGHNT and CDR2 YYREEE (reference sequence). The length of the CDR3 is 14 residues. The full variable domain, in which reference TRBV5-4 and TRBJ2-7 provide the parts outside the CDR3, is ETGVTQSPTHLIKTRGQQVTLRCSSQSGHNTVSWYQQALGQGPQFIFQYYREEENGRGNFPPRFSGLQFPNYSSELNVNALELDDSALYLCASSFGGARDEQYFGPGTRLTVT.

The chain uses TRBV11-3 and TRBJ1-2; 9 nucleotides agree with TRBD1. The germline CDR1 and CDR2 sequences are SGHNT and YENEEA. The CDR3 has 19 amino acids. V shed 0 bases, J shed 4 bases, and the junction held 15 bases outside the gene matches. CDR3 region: CASSLDGFGQGPSFYGYTF. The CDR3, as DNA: TGTGCCAGCAGCTTAGATGGGTTCGGACAGGGGCCATCATTCTATGGCTACACCTTC.

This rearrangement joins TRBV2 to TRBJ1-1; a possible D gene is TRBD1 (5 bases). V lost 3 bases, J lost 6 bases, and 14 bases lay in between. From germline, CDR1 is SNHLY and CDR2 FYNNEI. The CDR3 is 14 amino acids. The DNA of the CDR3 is TGTGCCAGCAGTGAGGGGCCTTGGGGGGCTGAAGCTTTCTTT. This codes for CASSEGPWGAEAFF.

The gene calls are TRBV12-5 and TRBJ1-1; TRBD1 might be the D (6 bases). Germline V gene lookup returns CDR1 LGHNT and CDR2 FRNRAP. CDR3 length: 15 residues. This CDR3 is CAAGSGRGGNTEAFF. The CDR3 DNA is TGTGCAGCGGGCTCAGGGAGGGGGGGGAACACTGAAGCTTTCTTT.

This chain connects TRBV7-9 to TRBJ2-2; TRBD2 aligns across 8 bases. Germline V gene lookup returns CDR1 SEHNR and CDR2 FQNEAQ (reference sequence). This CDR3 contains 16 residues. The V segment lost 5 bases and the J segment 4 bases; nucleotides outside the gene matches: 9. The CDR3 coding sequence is TGTGCCAGCAGCGAACAACCCGGGACTAGCACCGGGGAGCTGTTTTTT. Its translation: CASSEQPGTSTGELFF.

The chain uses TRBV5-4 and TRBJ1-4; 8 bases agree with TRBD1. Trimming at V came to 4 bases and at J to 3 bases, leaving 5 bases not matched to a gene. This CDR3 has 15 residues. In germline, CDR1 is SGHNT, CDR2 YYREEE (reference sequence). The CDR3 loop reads CASSPQGASNEKLFF. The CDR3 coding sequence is TGTGCCAGCAGCCCTCAGGGGGCATCTAATGAAAAACTGTTTTTT.

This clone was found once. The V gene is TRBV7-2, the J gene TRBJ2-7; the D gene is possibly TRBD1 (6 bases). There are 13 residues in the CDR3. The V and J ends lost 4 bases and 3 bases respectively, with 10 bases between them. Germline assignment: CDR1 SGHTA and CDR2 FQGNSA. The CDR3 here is CASSSTGNYEQYF. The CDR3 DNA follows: TGTGCCAGCAGCTCGACAGGTAACTACGAGCAGTACTTC.

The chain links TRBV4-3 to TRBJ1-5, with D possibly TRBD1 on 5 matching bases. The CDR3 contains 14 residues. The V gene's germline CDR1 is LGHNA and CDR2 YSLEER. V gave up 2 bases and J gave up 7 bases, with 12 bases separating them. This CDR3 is CASSQKLGGQPQHF. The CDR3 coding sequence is TGCGCCAGCAGCCAAAAACTGGGGGGGCAGCCCCAGCATTTT.

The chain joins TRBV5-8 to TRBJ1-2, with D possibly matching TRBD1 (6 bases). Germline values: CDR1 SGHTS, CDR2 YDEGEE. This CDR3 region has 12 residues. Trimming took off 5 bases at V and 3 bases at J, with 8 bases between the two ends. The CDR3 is CASSPGDYGYTF. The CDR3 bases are TGTGCCAGCAGTCCAGGGGACTATGGCTACACCTTC.

The CDR3 protein is CATSTGTGGYEQYF. In DNA form, the CDR3 reads TGTGCCACCAGCACCGGGACAGGGGGTTACGAGCAGTACTTC. V usage is TRBV15 and J usage is TRBJ2-7; 11 bases are a match to TRBD1. The CDR3 has 14 residues. After removal of 4 bases from V and 4 bases from J, the junction contained 3 bases not matched to a gene. In germline, CDR1 is LNHNV, CDR2 YYDKDF (reference sequence). The whole variable domain, filled in from reference TRBV15 and TRBJ2-7, reads DAMVIQNPRYQVTQFGKPVTLSCSQTLNHNVMYWYQQKSSQAPKLLFHYYDKDFNNEADTPDNFQSRRPNTSFCFLDIRSPGLGDTAMYLCATSTGTGGYEQYFGPGTRLTVT.

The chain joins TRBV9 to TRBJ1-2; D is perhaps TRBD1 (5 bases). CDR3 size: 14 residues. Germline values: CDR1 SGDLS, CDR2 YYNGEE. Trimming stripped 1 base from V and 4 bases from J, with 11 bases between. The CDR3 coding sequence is TGTGCCAGCAGCGTATCTCAGGGTAGCTATGGCTACACCTTC. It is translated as CASSVSQGSYGYTF.

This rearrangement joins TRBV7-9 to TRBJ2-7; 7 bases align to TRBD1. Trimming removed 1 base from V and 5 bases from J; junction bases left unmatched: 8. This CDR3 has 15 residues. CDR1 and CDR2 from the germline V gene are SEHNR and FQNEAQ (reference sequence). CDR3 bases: TGTGCCAGCAGCTTAGGGGCAGGGGGAGACCACGAGCAGTACTTC. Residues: CASSLGAGGDHEQYF.

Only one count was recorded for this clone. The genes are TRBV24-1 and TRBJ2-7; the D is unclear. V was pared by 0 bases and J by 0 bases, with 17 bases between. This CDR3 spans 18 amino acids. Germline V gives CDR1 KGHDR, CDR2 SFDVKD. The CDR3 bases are TGTGCCACCAGTGATTTGATCTTCGTTGGCACCAACTCCTACGAGCAGTACTTC. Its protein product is CATSDLIFVGTNSYEQYF.

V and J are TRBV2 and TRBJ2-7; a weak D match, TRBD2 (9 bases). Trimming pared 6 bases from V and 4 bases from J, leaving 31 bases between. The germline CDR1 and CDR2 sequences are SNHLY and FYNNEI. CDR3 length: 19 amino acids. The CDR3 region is CASRGPGGGRAFFTYEQYF. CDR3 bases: TGTGCCAGCAGGGGCCCAGGGGGCGGGAGGGCTTTTTTCACGTACGAGCAGTACTTC.

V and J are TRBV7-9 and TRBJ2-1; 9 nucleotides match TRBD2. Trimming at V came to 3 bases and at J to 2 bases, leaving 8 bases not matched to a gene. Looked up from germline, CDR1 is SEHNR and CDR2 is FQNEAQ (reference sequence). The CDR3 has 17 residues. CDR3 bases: TGTGCCAGCAGCTTGTTCGGCCTAGCGGGACCCTACAATGAGCAGTTCTTC. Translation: CASSLFGLAGPYNEQFF. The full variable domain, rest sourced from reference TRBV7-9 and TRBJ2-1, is DTGVSQNPRHKITKRGQNVTFRCDPISEHNRLYWYRQTLGQGPEFLTYFQNEAQLEKSRLLSDRFSAERPKGSFSTLEIQRTEQGDSAMYLCASSLFGLAGPYNEQFFGPGTRLTVL.

DNA for the CDR3: TGTGCCAGCTCACCTCGTCGGATCGACAATAATTCACCCCTCCACTTT. It translates to CASSPRRIDNNSPLHF. The chain carries TRBV18 and TRBJ1-6, with unresolved D. V was trimmed by 3 bases and J by 5 bases, leaving 14 bases between them. The CDR3 is 16 amino acids. The germline V gene encodes CDR1 KGHSH and CDR2 LQKENI. Based on the CDR3 plus reference TRBV18 and TRBJ1-6, the full variable domain is NAGVMQNPRHLVRRRGQEARLRCSPMKGHSHVYWYRQLPEEGLKFMVYLQKENIIDESGMPKERFSAEFPKEGPSILRIQQVVRGDSAAYFCASSPRRIDNNSPLHFGNGTRLTVT.

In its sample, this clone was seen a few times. DNA of the CDR3: TGTGCCACCAGCCAAGGACAGCCCACAGATACGCAGTATTTT. Its translation: CATSQGQPTDTQYF. V is TRBV15 and J is TRBJ2-3, with a tentative D call TRBD1 (6 bases). The V and J ends lost 5 bases and 2 bases respectively, with 11 bases between them. Germline lookup yields CDR1 LNHNV and CDR2 YYDKDF (reference sequence). This CDR3 has 14 amino acids.

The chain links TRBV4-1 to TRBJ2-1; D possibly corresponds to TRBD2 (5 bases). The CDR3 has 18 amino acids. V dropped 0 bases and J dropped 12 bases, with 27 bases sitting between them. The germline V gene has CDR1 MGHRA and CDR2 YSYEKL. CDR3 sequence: CASSQDWSPKRTERGQFF. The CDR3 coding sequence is TGCGCCAGCAGCCAAGATTGGTCGCCCAAGAGGACTGAGCGAGGGCAGTTCTTC.